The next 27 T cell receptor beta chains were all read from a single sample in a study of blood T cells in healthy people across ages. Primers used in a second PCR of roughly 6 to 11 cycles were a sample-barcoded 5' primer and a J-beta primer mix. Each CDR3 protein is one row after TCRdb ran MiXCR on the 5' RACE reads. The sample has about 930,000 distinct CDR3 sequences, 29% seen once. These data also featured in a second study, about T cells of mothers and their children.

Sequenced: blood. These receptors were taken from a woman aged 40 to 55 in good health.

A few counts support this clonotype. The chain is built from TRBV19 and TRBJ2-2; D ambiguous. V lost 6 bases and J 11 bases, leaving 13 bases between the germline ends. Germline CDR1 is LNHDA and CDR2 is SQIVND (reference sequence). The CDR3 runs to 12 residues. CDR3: CASSMTLVELFF. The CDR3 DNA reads TGTGCCAGTAGCATGACACTGGTAGAGCTGTTTTTT.

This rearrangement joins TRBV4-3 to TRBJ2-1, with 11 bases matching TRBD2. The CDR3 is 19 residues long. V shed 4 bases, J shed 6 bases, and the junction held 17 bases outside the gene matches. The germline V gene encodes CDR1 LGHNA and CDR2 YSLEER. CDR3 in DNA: TGCGCCAGCAGCCCTCAGCACCTAGCGGGGGGTGGCTCCCGCAATGAGCAGTTCTTC. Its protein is CASSPQHLAGGGSRNEQFF.

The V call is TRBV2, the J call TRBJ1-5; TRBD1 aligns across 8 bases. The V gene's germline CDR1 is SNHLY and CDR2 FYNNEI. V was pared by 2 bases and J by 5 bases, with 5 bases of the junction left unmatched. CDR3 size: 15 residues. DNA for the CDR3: TGTGCCAGCAGTGAACGCCGGACAGGGCATCAGCCCCAGCATTTT. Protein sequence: CASSERRTGHQPQHF.

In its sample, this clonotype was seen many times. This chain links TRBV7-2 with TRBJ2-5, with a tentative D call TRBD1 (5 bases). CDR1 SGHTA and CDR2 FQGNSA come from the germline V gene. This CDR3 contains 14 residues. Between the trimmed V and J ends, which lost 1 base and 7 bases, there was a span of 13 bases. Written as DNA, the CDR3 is TGTGCCAGCAGCTTAGGGCAGGGCTGGGGGACCCAGTACTTC. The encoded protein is CASSLGQGWGTQYF.

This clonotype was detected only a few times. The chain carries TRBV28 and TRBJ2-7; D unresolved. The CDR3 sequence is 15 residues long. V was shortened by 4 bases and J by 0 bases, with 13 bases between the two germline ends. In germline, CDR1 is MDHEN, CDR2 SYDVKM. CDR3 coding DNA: TGTGCCAGCAGTTCCCCGAGGACGGTCTCCTACGAGCAGTACTTC. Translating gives CASSSPRTVSYEQYF.

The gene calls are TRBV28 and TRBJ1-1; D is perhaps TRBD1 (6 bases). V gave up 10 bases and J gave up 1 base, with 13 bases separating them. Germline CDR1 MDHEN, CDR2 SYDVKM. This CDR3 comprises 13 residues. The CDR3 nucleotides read TGTGCCACCTGTGGGACACAGAACACTGAAGCTTTCTTT. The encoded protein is CATCGTQNTEAFF.

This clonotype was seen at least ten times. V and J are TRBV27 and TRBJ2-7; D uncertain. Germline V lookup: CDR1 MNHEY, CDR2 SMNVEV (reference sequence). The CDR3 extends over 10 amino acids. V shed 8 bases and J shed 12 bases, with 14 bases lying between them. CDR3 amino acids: CASGYPTPYF. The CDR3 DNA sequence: TGTGCCAGCGGGTATCCGACTCCGTACTTC.

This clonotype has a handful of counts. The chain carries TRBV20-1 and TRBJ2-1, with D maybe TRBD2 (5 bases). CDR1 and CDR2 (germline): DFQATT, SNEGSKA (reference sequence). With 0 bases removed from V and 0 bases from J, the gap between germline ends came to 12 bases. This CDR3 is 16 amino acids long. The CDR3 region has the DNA TGCAGTGCTAGAGATCCGGGAAAGGGCTCCTACAATGAGCAGTTCTTC. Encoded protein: CSARDPGKGSYNEQFF.

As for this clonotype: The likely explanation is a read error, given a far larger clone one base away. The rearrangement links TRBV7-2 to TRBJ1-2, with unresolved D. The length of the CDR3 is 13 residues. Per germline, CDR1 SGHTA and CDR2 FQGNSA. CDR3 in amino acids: CASSLAGSYGCTF. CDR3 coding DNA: TGTGCCAGCAGCTTAGCCGGGTCCTATGGCTGCACCTTC.

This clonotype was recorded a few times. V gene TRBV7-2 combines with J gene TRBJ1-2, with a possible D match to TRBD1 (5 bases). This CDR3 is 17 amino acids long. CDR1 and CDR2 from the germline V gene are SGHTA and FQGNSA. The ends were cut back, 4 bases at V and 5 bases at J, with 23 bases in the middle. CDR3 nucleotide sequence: TGTGCCAGCAGCTCTATACGGGCGCAGGGAATAGGGTATGGCTACACCTTC. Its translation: CASSSIRAQGIGYGYTF.

CDR3 sequence: CASITRGGVGPGANVLTF. As DNA, the CDR3 is TGTGCCAGCATCACCCGAGGGGGGGTGGGCCCTGGGGCCAACGTCCTGACTTTC. The chain carries TRBV28 and TRBJ2-6; D is perhaps TRBD2 (7 bases). The germline gives CDR1 MDHEN, CDR2 SYDVKM. This CDR3 has 18 residues. With 7 bases removed from V and 2 bases from J, the gap between germline ends came to 21 bases.

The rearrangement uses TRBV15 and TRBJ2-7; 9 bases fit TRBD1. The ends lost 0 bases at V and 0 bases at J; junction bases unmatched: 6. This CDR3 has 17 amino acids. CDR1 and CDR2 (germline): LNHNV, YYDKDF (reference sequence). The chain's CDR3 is CATSRDRDRALSYEQYF. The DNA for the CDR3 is TGTGCCACCAGCAGAGATAGGGACAGGGCCCTCTCCTACGAGCAGTACTTC.

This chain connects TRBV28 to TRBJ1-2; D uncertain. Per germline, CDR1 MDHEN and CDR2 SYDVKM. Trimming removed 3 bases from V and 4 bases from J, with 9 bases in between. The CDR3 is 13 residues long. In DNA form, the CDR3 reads TGTGCCAGCAGTTTGGAAAGGGCCTATGGCTACACCTTC. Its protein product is CASSLERAYGYTF.

CDR3 loop: CASSLGLAGVIQETQYF. CDR3 DNA sequence: TGTGCCAGCAGCTTAGGACTAGCGGGGGTAATTCAAGAGACCCAGTACTTC. This chain connects TRBV7-8 to TRBJ2-5; the match to TRBD2 covers 12 bases. In germline, CDR1 is SGHVS, CDR2 FQNEAQ. This CDR3 spans 17 amino acids. Germline trimming cut 1 base from V and 2 bases from J; bases unmatched to any gene: 5.

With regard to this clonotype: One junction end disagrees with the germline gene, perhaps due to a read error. The CDR3 DNA sequence: TGTGTCACCAGTGATACTTTACGTGCGGTAGAGACCCAGTACTTC. The encoded protein is CVTSDTLRAVETQYF. V gene TRBV24-1 combines with J gene TRBJ2-5; D is unclear. This CDR3 contains 15 residues. CDR1 KGHDR and CDR2 SFDVKD come from the germline V gene.

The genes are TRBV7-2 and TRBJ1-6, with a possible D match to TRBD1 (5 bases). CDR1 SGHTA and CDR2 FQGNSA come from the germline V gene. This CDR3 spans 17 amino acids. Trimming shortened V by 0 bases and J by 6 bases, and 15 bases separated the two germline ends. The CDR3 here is CASSLAMAGKGNSPLHF. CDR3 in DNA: TGTGCCAGCAGCTTAGCGATGGCAGGGAAGGGTAATTCACCCCTCCACTTT.

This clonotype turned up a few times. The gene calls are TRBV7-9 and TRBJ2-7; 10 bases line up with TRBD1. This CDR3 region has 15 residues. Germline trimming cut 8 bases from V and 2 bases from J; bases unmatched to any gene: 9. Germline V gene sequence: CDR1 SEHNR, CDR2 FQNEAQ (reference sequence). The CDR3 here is CASGPGTGVPYEQYF. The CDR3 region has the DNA TGTGCCAGCGGACCCGGGACAGGGGTGCCCTACGAGCAGTACTTC.

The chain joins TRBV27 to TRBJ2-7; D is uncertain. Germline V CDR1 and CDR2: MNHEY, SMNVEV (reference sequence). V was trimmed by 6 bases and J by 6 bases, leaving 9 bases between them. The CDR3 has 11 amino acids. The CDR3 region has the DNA TGTGCCAGCAGGGGGTGGGGCGAGCAGTACTTC. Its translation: CASRGWGEQYF.

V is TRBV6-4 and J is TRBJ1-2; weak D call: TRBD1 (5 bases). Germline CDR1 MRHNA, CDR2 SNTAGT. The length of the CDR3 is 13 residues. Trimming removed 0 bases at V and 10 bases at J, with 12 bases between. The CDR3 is CASSDSAGEHYTF. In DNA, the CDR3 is TGTGCCAGCAGTGACTCAGCGGGGGAACACTACACCTTC.

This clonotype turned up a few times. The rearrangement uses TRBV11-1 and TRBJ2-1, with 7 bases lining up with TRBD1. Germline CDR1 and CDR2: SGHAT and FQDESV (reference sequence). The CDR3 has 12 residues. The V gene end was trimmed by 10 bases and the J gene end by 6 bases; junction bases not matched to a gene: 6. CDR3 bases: TGTGCCACTTTGGGACAGACCAATGAGCAGTTCTTC. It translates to CATLGQTNEQFF.

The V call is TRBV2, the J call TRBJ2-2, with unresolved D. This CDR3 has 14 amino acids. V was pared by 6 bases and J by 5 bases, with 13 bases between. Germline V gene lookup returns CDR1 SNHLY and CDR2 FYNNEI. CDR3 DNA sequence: TGTGCCAGCAGGGGGATAACACCGACCGGGGAGCTGTTTTTT. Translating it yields CASRGITPTGELFF.

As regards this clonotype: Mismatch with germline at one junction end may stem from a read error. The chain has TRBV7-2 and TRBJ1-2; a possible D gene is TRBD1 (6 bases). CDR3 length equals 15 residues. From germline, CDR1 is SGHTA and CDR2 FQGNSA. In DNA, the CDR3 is TGTGCCTGCAGCTTACCAGACAGGAGCTTCTATGGCTACACCTTC. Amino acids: CACSLPDRSFYGYTF.

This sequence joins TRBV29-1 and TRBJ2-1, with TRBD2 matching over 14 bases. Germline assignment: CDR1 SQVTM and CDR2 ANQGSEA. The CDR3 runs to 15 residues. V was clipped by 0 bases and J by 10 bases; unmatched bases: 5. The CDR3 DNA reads TGCAGCGTTGAAGAGGGACTAGCGGGAGTGGACGAGCAGTTCTTC. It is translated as CSVEEGLAGVDEQFF.

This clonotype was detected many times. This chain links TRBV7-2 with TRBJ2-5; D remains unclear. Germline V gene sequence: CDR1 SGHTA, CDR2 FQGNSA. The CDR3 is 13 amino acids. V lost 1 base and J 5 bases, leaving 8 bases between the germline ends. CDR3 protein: CASSLVYAETQYF. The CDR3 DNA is TGTGCCAGCAGCTTAGTCTATGCGGAGACCCAGTACTTC.

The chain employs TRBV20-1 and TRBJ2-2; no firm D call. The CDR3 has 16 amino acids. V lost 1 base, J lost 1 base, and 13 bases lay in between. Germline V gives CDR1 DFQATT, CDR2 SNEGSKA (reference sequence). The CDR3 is CSARGVELGNTGELFF. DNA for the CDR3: TGCAGTGCTAGAGGGGTAGAGCTCGGGAACACCGGGGAGCTGTTTTTT.

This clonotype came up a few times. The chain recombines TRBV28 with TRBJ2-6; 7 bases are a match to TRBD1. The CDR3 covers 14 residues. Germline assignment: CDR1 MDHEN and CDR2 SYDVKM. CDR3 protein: CGIGGHSGANVLTF. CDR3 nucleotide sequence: TGTGGGATAGGGGGCCACTCTGGGGCCAACGTCCTGACTTTC.

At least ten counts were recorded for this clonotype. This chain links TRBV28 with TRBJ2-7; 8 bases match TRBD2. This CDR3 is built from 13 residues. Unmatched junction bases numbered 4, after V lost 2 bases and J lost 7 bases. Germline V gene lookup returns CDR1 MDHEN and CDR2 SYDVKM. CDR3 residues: CASSLPGGQEQYF. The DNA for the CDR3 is TGTGCCAGCAGTTTACCGGGGGGGCAGGAGCAGTACTTC.